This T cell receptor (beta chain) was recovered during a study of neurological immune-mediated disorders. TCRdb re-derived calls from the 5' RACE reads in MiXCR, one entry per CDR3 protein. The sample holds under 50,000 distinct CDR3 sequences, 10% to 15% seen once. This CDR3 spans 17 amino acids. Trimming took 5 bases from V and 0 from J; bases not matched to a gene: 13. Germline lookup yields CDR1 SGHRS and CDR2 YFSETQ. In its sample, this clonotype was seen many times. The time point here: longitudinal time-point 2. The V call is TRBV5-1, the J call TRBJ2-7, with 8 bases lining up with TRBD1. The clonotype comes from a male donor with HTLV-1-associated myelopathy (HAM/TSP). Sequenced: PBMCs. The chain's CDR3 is CASRTGQGRLLSYEQYF. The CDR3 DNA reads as TGCGCCAGCAGGACCGGACAGGGCCGACTCCTCTCCTACGAGCAGTACTTC. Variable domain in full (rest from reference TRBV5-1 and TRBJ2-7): KAGVTQTPRYLIKTRGQQVTLSCSPISGHRSVSWYQQTPGQGLQFLFEYFSETQRNKGNFPGRFSGRQFSNSRSEMNVSTLELGDSALYLCASRTGQGRLLSYEQYFGPGTRLTVT.